The next 2 T cell receptor beta chains were all read from a single sample in a study of blood T cell repertoires in COVID-19. TCRdb keeps only in-frame clones here, not all; method: immunoSEQ multiplex PCR. Among about 73,000 clones listed, 84% were seen once. The sequencing input was peripheral blood. The receptor set was obtained from a human donor in a cohort sampled during active COVID-19.

The chain has TRBV27 and TRBJ1-2, with 9 nucleotides matching TRBD1. Germline CDR1 reads MNHEY; CDR2 reads SMNVEV (reference sequence). With 5 bases clipped from V and 8 bases from J, the junction kept 6 bases outside the gene matches. The CDR3 totals 13 residues. The CDR3 loop reads CASSRDRVGGYTF. The DNA of the CDR3 is TGTGCCAGCAGTCGGGACAGGGTTGGAGGCTACACCTTC.

The chain has TRBV6-1 and TRBJ2-6; weak D call: TRBD1 (5 bases). V lost 3 bases, J lost 0 bases, and 6 bases lay in between. Per the germline V gene, CDR1 is MNHNS and CDR2 is SASEGT. CDR3 length: 15 amino acids. CDR3 region: CASSDDSSGANVLTF. The DNA for the CDR3 is TGTGCCAGCAGTGATGACAGCTCTGGGGCCAACGTCCTGACTTTC.